This is a list of T cell receptor beta chains from one sample in a study of cytomegalovirus exposure and HLA in healthy donors. TCRdb's copy holds only in-frame clones and misses some; the assay was immunoSEQ multiplex PCR. The sample records about 190,000 clones, more than 65% being singletons. Material: PBMCs. Every receptor here comes from a man aged 50 to 59 in good health and CMV-seronegative. CDR3s include the opening cysteine and the closing phenylalanine or tryptophan. The order of the fields is J gene, clone size, D gene, V gene, CDR3 protein, CDR3 DNA. D genes are given only for firm matches. A row's size may be missing; if present it is once, few, many or a size class.

J gene: TRBJ1-2
clone size: .
D gene: TRBD1
V gene: TRBV29-1
CDR3 protein: CSADGGQGLGGYTF
CDR3 DNA: TGCAGCGCCGACGGGGGACAGGGTCTGGGTGGCTACACCTTC

J gene: TRBJ2-5
clone size: .
D gene: TRBD1
V gene: TRBV6-1
CDR3 protein: CASSEGDRDMETQYF
CDR3 DNA: TGTGCCAGCAGTGAAGGGGACAGGGATATGGAGACCCAGTACTTC

J gene: TRBJ1-6
clone size: .
D gene: .
V gene: TRBV12-5
CDR3 protein: CASGPGGQHNSPLHF
CDR3 DNA: TGTGCTAGTGGTCCGGGGGGCCAGCATAATTCACCCCTCCACTTT

J gene: TRBJ1-6
clone size: .
D gene: TRBD1
V gene: TRBV7-9
CDR3 protein: CASSSGQGNSPLHF
CDR3 DNA: TGTGCCAGCAGCTCGGGACAGGGGAATTCACCCCTCCACTTT

J gene: TRBJ2-3
clone size: .
D gene: .
V gene: TRBV11-3
CDR3 protein: CASSLRGAWDTQYF
CDR3 DNA: TGTGCCAGCAGCTTACGCGGGGCCTGGGATACGCAGTATTTT

J gene: TRBJ1-1
clone size: .
D gene: .
V gene: TRBV7-2
CDR3 protein: CASGLPGWTGLKNTEAFF
CDR3 DNA: TGTGCCAGCGGACTTCCCGGTTGGACCGGGCTCAAGAACACTGAAGCTTTCTTT

J gene: TRBJ2-1
clone size: .
D gene: TRBD1
V gene: TRBV5-4
CDR3 protein: CASSLGGGLWNEQFF
CDR3 DNA: TGTGCCAGCAGCTTGGGAGGGGGCCTCTGGAATGAGCAGTTCTTC

J gene: TRBJ1-1
clone size: .
D gene: TRBD1
V gene: TRBV11-2
CDR3 protein: CASSFDRVRNTEAFF
CDR3 DNA: TGTGCCAGCAGCTTCGACAGGGTGAGGAACACTGAAGCTTTCTTT

J gene: TRBJ1-1
clone size: .
D gene: .
V gene: TRBV7-2
CDR3 protein: CASSLTPSTEAFF
CDR3 DNA: TGTGCCAGCAGCTTAACCCCCAGCACTGAAGCTTTCTTT

J gene: TRBJ1-6
clone size: .
D gene: .
V gene: TRBV7-2
CDR3 protein: CASSLGVQVLNSPLHF
CDR3 DNA: TGTGCCAGCAGCTTAGGGGTCCAGGTTCTGAATTCACCCCTCCACTTT

J gene: TRBJ2-5
clone size: .
D gene: .
V gene: TRBV5-6
CDR3 protein: CASSLAINTQETQYF
CDR3 DNA: TGTGCCAGCAGCCTAGCCATAAACACCCAAGAGACCCAGTACTTC

J gene: TRBJ2-1
clone size: .
D gene: TRBD2
V gene: TRBV29-1
CDR3 protein: CCIAGGPHNEQFF
CDR3 DNA: TGCTGTATAGCGGGGGGGCCCCACAATGAGCAGTTCTTC

J gene: TRBJ2-5
clone size: .
D gene: TRBD1
V gene: TRBV7-6
CDR3 protein: CASSLGPQGIETQYF
CDR3 DNA: TGTGCCAGCAGCTTAGGACCACAGGGGATAGAGACCCAGTACTTC

J gene: TRBJ2-7
clone size: .
D gene: .
V gene: TRBV15
CDR3 protein: CATSRGQGRWEQYF
CDR3 DNA: TGTGCCACCAGCAGAGGGCAGGGAAGATGGGAGCAGTACTTC

J gene: TRBJ2-1
clone size: .
D gene: .
V gene: TRBV7-2
CDR3 protein: CASSLDGGYNEQFF
CDR3 DNA: TGTGCCAGCAGCTTAGATGGGGGGTACAATGAGCAGTTCTTC

J gene: TRBJ2-5
clone size: few
D gene: TRBD2
V gene: TRBV7-7
CDR3 protein: CASSPGAAGGPEETQYF
CDR3 DNA: TGTGCCAGCAGCCCTGGGGCCGCGGGGGGGCCCGAGGAGACCCAGTACTTC

J gene: TRBJ2-7
clone size: .
D gene: TRBD2
V gene: TRBV7-6
CDR3 protein: CASSPRLAGTYEQYF
CDR3 DNA: TGTGCCAGCAGCCCCAGGCTAGCGGGGACCTACGAGCAGTACTTC

J gene: TRBJ1-2
clone size: .
D gene: .
V gene: TRBV5-1
CDR3 protein: CASSRGGGEGGYTF
CDR3 DNA: TGCGCCAGCAGCCGCGGGGGAGGAGAAGGTGGCTACACCTTC

J gene: TRBJ2-5
clone size: once
D gene: TRBD2
V gene: TRBV4-3
CDR3 protein: CASSQELAGGKETQYF
CDR3 DNA: TGCGCCAGCAGCCAAGAGCTAGCGGGGGGTAAAGAGACCCAGTACTTC

J gene: TRBJ1-1
clone size: .
D gene: .
V gene: TRBV7-9
CDR3 protein: CSSSPVVTEAFF
CDR3 DNA: TGTTCCAGCAGCCCCGTTGTAACTGAAGCTTTCTTT